This T cell receptor beta chain is from a study of CD8 T cells in Susac syndrome. CDR1 SGDLS and CDR2 YYNGEE come from the germline V gene. The CDR3 length is 15 residues. Trimming removed 0 bases from V and 0 bases from J, with 4 bases in between. With random hexamers, reverse transcription was performed on roughly 0.5 to 1 ug of RNA. MiXCR, run by TCRdb on the immunoSEQ multiplex PCR reads, gives a single entry per CDR3 protein. The sample shows some 200,000 distinct CDR3 sequences, roughly 95% of them seen only once. The rearrangement links TRBV9 to TRBJ1-6; D uncertain. Sequences were obtained from CD4+ T cells from PBMCs. The TCR sequence derives from a human donor with Susac syndrome. This CDR3 reads CASSVGSSYNSPLHF. Written as DNA, the CDR3 is TGTGCCAGCAGCGTAGGAAGCTCCTATAATTCACCCCTCCACTTT.